The 28 T cell receptor beta chains below were found in one sample sequenced in a study of blood T cell repertoires in COVID-19. Only in-frame clones appear in the TCRdb table, and some are missing; sequencing was by immunoSEQ multiplex PCR. In the table there are 250,000 to 350,000 clones, roughly 83% of which are singletons. The sample comprised peripheral blood. These receptors all come from a human donor with COVID-19, enrolled during active disease. The donor label of this sample is uncertain.

The rearrangement links TRBV29-1 to TRBJ2-7; 7 bases match TRBD2. J was trimmed by 3 bases and V by 0 bases; bases with no gene match: 8. This CDR3 has 15 residues. Germline V gene sequence: CDR1 SQVTM, CDR2 ANQGSEA. The CDR3 sequence: CSVEDAAGALYEQYF. As DNA, the CDR3 is TGCAGCGTTGAAGATGCTGCGGGAGCTCTCTACGAGCAGTACTTC.

This clone was counted a single time. CDR3 sequence (DNA): TGTGCCAGCAGCCCTGTTCTAGCGCCGCCCTACGAGCAGTACTTC. As protein: CASSPVLAPPYEQYF. The genes are TRBV27 and TRBJ2-7; the D gene is possibly TRBD2 (6 bases). The germline V gene has CDR1 MNHEY and CDR2 SMNVEV (reference sequence). Trimming took off 6 bases at V and 2 bases at J, with 17 bases between the two ends. The CDR3 length is 15 residues.

This chain uses TRBV7-2 with TRBJ2-1, with 7 nucleotides matching TRBD1. CDR3 length: 16 amino acids. V shed 4 bases, J shed 6 bases, and the junction held 12 bases outside the gene matches. The germline gives CDR1 SGHTA, CDR2 FQGNSA. The CDR3 DNA follows: TGTGCCAGCAGCTCCAAGGCAGGGGGAGCAGGCAATGAGCAGTTCTTC. Protein product: CASSSKAGGAGNEQFF.

V usage is TRBV3-1 (or the pseudogene TRBV3-2) and J usage is TRBJ2-5; a weak D match, TRBD2 (6 bases). V lost 4 bases and J lost 4, with 16 bases in between. CDR3 length: 15 amino acids. Per germline, CDR1 LGHDT and CDR2 YNNKEL (reference sequence). CDR3 amino acids: CASSPGGLGGETQYF. The CDR3, as DNA: TGTGCCAGCAGCCCCGGGGGTCTAGGAGGAGAGACCCAGTACTTC.

A word on this clone: The same CDR3 can be traced to other DNA sequences in this sample. The chain combines TRBV11-3 with TRBJ2-1; a weak D match, TRBD1 (6 bases). Germline assignment: CDR1 SGHNT and CDR2 YENEEA. Trimming took 5 bases from V and 2 from J, leaving 10 bases between them. The CDR3 length is 14 residues. The CDR3 is CASSLTGTYNEQFF. As DNA, the CDR3 is TGTGCCAGCAGCCTTACAGGGACCTACAATGAGCAGTTCTTC.

The rearrangement links TRBV19 to TRBJ1-1; a possible D gene is TRBD1 (5 bases). There are 13 residues in the CDR3. V shed 7 bases and J shed 10 bases, with 19 bases lying between them. Germline CDR1 is LNHDA and CDR2 is SQIVND (reference sequence). Here the CDR3 DNA reads TGTGCCAGTACCCCCCCAGGGCGAGGCGCAGCTTTCTTT. Its protein product is CASTPPGRGAAFF.

The chain combines TRBV5-1 with TRBJ1-2; TRBD1 agrees at 8 bases. Germline V gene sequence: CDR1 SGHRS, CDR2 YFSETQ. CDR3 size: 17 residues. Trimming took 1 base from V and 5 from J; bases not matched to a gene: 13. DNA of the CDR3: TGCGCCAGCAGCTTGATCGCAGGGGGCGCAGAGAAATATGGCTACACCTTC. It is translated as CASSLIAGGAEKYGYTF.

The chain carries TRBV11-2 and TRBJ2-3; D gene unclear. V lost 1 base and J lost 6, with 11 bases in between. The CDR3 consists of 14 residues. Germline V CDR1 and CDR2: SGHAT, FQNNGV. CDR3: CASSLGPLPDTQYF. The CDR3 DNA reads as TGTGCCAGCAGCTTAGGCCCACTCCCGGATACGCAGTATTTT. The variable domain in full, with the rest retrieved from reference TRBV11-2 and TRBJ2-3, is EAGVAQSPRYKIIEKRQSVAFWCNPISGHATLYWYQQILGQGPKLLIQFQNNGVVDDSQLPKDRFSAERLKGVDSTLKIQPAKLEDSAVYLCASSLGPLPDTQYFGPGTRLTVL.

The chain carries TRBV19 and TRBJ2-2, with D possibly TRBD2 on 5 matching bases. The CDR3 spans 15 residues. Germline V lookup: CDR1 LNHDA, CDR2 SQIVND (reference sequence). Trimming left V 9 bases short and J 4 bases short, with 18 bases between. CDR3 sequence: CASTPPPRGTGELFF. CDR3 in DNA: TGTGCCAGCACCCCACCCCCTCGGGGCACCGGGGAGCTGTTTTTT.

This chain connects TRBV28 to TRBJ2-7; D perhaps matches TRBD2 (5 bases). V dropped 6 bases and J dropped 9 bases, with 21 bases sitting between them. Germline V gene lookup returns CDR1 MDHEN and CDR2 SYDVKM. The CDR3 consists of 14 residues. DNA for the CDR3: TGTGCCAGCAGCCCCCCCCGGGTCGGAGGAGGGCAGTACTTC. It translates to CASSPPRVGGGQYF.

This chain links TRBV5-8 with TRBJ2-3; 9 bases are shared with TRBD1. Germline loops: CDR1 SGHTS, CDR2 YDEGEE. This CDR3 has 15 amino acids. Trimming at V came to 4 bases and at J to 2 bases, leaving 5 bases not matched to a gene. CDR3 bases: TGTGCCAGCAGCGTGGACAGGGGACTCACAGATACGCAGTATTTT. Its translation: CASSVDRGLTDTQYF.

A remark on this clone: At one of its ends the junction is not consistent with the germline gene, which may arise from a read error. The rearrangement joins TRBV29-1 to TRBJ1-2, with 7 positions matching TRBD1. The CDR3 length is 14 residues. CDR1 SQVTM and CDR2 ANQGSEA come from the germline V gene. The CDR3 sequence: CSVEGGGRNYGYTF. The CDR3 bases are TGCAGCGTGGAAGGAGGGGGCCGCAACTATGGCTACACCTTC.

The genes are TRBV18 and TRBJ2-7; weak D call: TRBD1 (6 bases). V lost 1 base to trimming and J lost 2 bases, with 12 bases between them. Germline-derived CDR1 and CDR2 are KGHSH and LQKENI. The CDR3 loop spans 15 amino acids. The CDR3 coding sequence is TGTGCCAGCTCACCACAGCGAGCAGGGGCCTACGAGCAGTACTTC. As protein: CASSPQRAGAYEQYF. The full variable domain, its missing parts supplied by reference TRBV18 and TRBJ2-7, is NAGVMQNPRHLVRRRGQEARLRCSPMKGHSHVYWYRQLPEEGLKFMVYLQKENIIDESGMPKERFSAEFPKEGPSILRIQQVVRGDSAAYFCASSPQRAGAYEQYFGPGTRLTVT.

The chain links TRBV5-4 to TRBJ1-2, with TRBD1 matching 7 bases. J was trimmed by 8 bases and V by 0 bases; bases with no gene match: 13. This CDR3 is built from 16 residues. Germline assignment: CDR1 SGHNT and CDR2 YYREEE (reference sequence). The CDR3 sequence is CASSLGVLGQSGGYTF. Here the CDR3 DNA reads TGTGCCAGCAGCTTGGGTGTATTGGGACAGTCGGGAGGCTACACCTTC.

CDR3 in DNA: TGTGCCAGCAGCGACCCACGGACAGGGAACACTGAAGCTTTCTTT. Amino acids: CASSDPRTGNTEAFF. The gene calls are TRBV28 and TRBJ1-1; 7 bases fit TRBD1. Germline CDR1 MDHEN, CDR2 SYDVKM. With V trimmed by 6 bases and J by 1 base, 8 bases remained unmatched. CDR3 length: 15 residues.

About this clone itself: A junction boundary mismatches the germline segment, possibly from a read error. The CDR3 nucleotides are TGTGCTAGCAGCTCCACCTCGGGGAATGAGCAGTTCTTC. It encodes CASSSTSGNEQFF. The V call is TRBV7-7, the J call TRBJ2-1; maybe TRBD2 (5 bases). Per the germline V gene, CDR1 is SSHAT and CDR2 is FNYEAQ (reference sequence). The CDR3 is 13 amino acids.

In its sample, this clone was seen a few times. The genes are TRBV29-1 and TRBJ1-2, with TRBD1 matching 9 bases. Trimming cost V 7 bases and J 4 bases; bases outside gene matches: 10. CDR3 size: 14 residues. Germline-derived CDR1 and CDR2 are SQVTM and ANQGSEA. CDR3 protein: CSGAVTGGGYGYTF. DNA for the CDR3: TGCAGCGGCGCCGTGACAGGGGGTGGCTATGGCTACACCTTC.

This clone is a singleton in its sample. This chain uses TRBV5-8 with TRBJ2-7, with 9 positions matching TRBD2. CDR1 is SGHTS and CDR2 is YDEGEE in the germline V gene. V dropped 8 bases and J dropped 3; count of bases not matched to a gene: 12. The CDR3 has 15 amino acids. The CDR3 bases are TGTGCCAGAACAGCTTATCCTAGCGGGGTCTACGAGCAGTACTTC. Protein sequence: CARTAYPSGVYEQYF.

The chain couples TRBV2 to TRBJ1-3; D is ambiguous. The germline gives CDR1 SNHLY, CDR2 FYNNEI. This CDR3 contains 15 residues. V was trimmed by 0 bases and J by 4 bases, leaving 10 bases between them. The CDR3: CASSEALIQGNTIYF. In DNA form, the CDR3 reads TGTGCCAGCAGTGAAGCGCTTATACAGGGAAACACCATATATTTT.

This rearrangement joins TRBV19 to TRBJ1-5; TRBD1 matches 7 bases. Germline V lookup: CDR1 LNHDA, CDR2 SQIVND (reference sequence). This CDR3 has 15 residues. V trimming: 5 bases; J trimming: 0 bases; junction bases outside the gene matches: 4. The CDR3 sequence: CASSYGTDSNQPQHF. The CDR3, as DNA: TGTGCCAGTAGTTACGGGACAGATAGCAATCAGCCCCAGCATTTT.

This chain connects TRBV18 to TRBJ2-7, with TRBD1 matching 8 bases. There are 15 residues in the CDR3. The V gene end was trimmed by 4 bases and the J gene end by 3 bases; junction bases not matched to a gene: 8. CDR1 and CDR2 from the germline V gene are KGHSH and LQKENI. The CDR3 loop reads CASSLLQGDDYEQYF. CDR3 in DNA: TGTGCCAGCTCACTACTACAGGGGGACGACTACGAGCAGTACTTC.

V gene TRBV7-2 combines with J gene TRBJ2-1, with 11 bases lining up with TRBD2. This CDR3 is built from 17 residues. V was clipped by 1 base and J by 3 bases; unmatched bases: 5. Per germline, CDR1 SGHTA and CDR2 FQGNSA. The CDR3 protein is CASSLVSGTSGYNEQFF. As DNA, the CDR3 is TGTGCCAGCAGCTTAGTCTCGGGGACTAGCGGCTACAATGAGCAGTTCTTC.

The rearrangement links TRBV19 to TRBJ2-4; TRBD2 matches 8 bases. Trimming cost V 3 bases and J 6 bases; bases outside gene matches: 10. The CDR3 totals 16 residues. Germline V CDR1 and CDR2: LNHDA, SQIVND (reference sequence). Here the CDR3 DNA reads TGTGCCAGTAGTATCGGAGGGGCGGGGGGCAGAAACATTCAGTACTTC. This gives the protein CASSIGGAGGRNIQYF.

The V gene is TRBV19, the J gene TRBJ1-4; TRBD1 matches at 9 bases. V trimming: 9 bases; J trimming: 3 bases; junction bases outside the gene matches: 26. Germline values: CDR1 LNHDA, CDR2 SQIVND (reference sequence). This CDR3 contains 21 residues. In nucleotides, the CDR3 is TGTGCCAGCGGGACTCCACGCCAGATACAGGGGGCAAGGGCGGCTAATGAAAAACTGTTTTTT. This gives the protein CASGTPRQIQGARAANEKLFF.

This chain links TRBV4-1 with TRBJ1-2, with D perhaps TRBD1 (6 bases). The CDR3 is 15 amino acids. In germline, CDR1 is MGHRA, CDR2 YSYEKL. The V and J ends lost 4 bases and 3 bases respectively, with 15 bases between them. CDR3 region: CASSPQEGGDYGYTF. The CDR3 nucleotides are TGCGCCAGCAGCCCACAGGAAGGGGGGGACTATGGCTACACCTTC.

The V gene is TRBV5-1, the J gene TRBJ2-5; D call uncertain. This CDR3 is 15 amino acids long. The germline CDR1 and CDR2 sequences are SGHRS and YFSETQ. Trimming took 0 bases from V and 1 from J, leaving 10 bases between them. The CDR3 DNA reads as TGCGCCAGCAGCTTGGATGTGTCGGGCCAAGAGACCCAGTACTTC. This encodes CASSLDVSGQETQYF.

A few counts support this clone. CDR3: CASSPSSPGGGYTF. The CDR3 DNA follows: TGTGCCAGCAGTCCCTCCTCCCCAGGGGGCGGCTACACCTTC. The chain joins TRBV27 to TRBJ1-2; 8 bases match TRBD1. The V and J ends lost 5 bases and 8 bases, in that order; junction bases with no gene match: 10. The CDR3 sequence is 14 residues long. The germline V gene has CDR1 MNHEY and CDR2 SMNVEV (reference sequence).

This chain joins TRBV15 and TRBJ2-1; the D is unclear. The CDR3 consists of 14 residues. Germline V gene lookup returns CDR1 LNHNV and CDR2 YYDKDF (reference sequence). The V end was cut by 1 base, the J end by 8 bases, with 12 bases between. CDR3 nucleotide sequence: TGTGCCACCAGCAGAGGAGTAGTTCGGGATGAGCAGTTCTTC. The encoded protein is CATSRGVVRDEQFF.